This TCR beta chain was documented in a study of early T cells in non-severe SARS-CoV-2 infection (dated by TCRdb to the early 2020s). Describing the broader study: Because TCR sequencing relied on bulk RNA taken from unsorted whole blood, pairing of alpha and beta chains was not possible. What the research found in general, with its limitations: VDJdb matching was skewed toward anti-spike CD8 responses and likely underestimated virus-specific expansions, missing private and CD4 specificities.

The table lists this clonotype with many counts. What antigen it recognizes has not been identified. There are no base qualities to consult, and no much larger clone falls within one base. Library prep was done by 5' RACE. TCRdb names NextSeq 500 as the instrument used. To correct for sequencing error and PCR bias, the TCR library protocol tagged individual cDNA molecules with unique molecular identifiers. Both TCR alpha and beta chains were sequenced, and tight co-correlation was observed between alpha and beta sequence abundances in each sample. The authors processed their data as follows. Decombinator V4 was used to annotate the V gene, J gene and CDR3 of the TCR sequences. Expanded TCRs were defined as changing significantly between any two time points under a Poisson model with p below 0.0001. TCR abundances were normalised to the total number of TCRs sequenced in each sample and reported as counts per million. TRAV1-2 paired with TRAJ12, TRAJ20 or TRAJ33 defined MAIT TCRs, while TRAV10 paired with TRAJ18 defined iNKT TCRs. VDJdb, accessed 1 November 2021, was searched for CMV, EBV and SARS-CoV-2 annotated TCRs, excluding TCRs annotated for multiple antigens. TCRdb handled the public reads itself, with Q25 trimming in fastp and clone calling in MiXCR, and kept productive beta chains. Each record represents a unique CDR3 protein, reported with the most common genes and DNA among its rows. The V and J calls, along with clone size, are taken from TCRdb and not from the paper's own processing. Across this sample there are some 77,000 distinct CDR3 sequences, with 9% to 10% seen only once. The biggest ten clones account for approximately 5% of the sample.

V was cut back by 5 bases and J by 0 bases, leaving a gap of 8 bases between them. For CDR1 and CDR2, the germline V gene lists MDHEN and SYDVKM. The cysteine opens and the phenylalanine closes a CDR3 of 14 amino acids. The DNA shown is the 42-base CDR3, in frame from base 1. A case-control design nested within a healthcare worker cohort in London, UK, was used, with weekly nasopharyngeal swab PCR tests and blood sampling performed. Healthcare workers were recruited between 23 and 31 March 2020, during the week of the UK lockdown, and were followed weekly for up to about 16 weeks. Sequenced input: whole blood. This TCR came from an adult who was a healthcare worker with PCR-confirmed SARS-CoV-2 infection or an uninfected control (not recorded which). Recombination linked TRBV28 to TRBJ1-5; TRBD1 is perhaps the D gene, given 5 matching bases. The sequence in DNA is TGTGCCAGCAGTGACCAGGGTAGCAATCAGCCCCAGCATTTT. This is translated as CASSDQGSNQPQHF.